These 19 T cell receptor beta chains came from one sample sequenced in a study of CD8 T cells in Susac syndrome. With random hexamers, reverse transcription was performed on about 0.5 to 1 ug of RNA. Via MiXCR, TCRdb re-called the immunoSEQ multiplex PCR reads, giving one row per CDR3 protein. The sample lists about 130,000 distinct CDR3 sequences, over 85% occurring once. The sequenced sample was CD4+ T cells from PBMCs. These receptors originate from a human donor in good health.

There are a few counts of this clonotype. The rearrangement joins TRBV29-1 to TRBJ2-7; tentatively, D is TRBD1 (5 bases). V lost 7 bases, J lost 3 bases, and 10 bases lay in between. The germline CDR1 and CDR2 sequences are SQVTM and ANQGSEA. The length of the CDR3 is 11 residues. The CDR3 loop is CSGQNGYEQYF. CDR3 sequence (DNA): TGCAGCGGACAGAATGGCTACGAGCAGTACTTC.

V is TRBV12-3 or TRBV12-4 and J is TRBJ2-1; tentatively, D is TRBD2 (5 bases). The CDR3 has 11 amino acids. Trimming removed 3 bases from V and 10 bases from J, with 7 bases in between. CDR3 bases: TGTGCCAGCAGTTTGAGGGAGGAGCAGTTCTTC. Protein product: CASSLREEQFF.

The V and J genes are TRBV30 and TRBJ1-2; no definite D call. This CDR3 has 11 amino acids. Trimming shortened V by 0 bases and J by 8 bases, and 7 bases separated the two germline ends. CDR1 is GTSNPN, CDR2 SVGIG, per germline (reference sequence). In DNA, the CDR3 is TGTGCCTGGAGTGTACTGGGCGGCTACACCTTC. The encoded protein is CAWSVLGGYTF.

The CDR3 DNA follows: TGCGCCAGCAGCCCCTCGGGAGGTAAGGGACCTCGAAAACTGTTTTTT. Its translation is CASSPSGGKGPRKLFF. The rearrangement uses TRBV4-1 and TRBJ1-4; D might be TRBD1 (5 bases). The germline V and J ends were trimmed by 4 bases and 10 bases, with 22 bases remaining between them. The germline V gene has CDR1 MGHRA and CDR2 YSYEKL. The CDR3 loop spans 16 amino acids.

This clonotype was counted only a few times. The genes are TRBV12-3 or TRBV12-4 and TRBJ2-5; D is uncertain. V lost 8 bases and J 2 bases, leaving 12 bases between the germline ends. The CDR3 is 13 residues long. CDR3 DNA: TGTGCCAGCTCGTCCGGGCTACAAGAGACCCAGTACTTC. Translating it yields CASSSGLQETQYF.

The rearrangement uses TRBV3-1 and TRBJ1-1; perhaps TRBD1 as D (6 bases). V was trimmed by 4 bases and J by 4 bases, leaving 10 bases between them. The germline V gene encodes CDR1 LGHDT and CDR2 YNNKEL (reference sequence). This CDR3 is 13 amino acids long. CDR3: CASSRGQTTEAFF. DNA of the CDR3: TGTGCCAGCAGCCGCGGACAGACCACTGAAGCTTTCTTT.

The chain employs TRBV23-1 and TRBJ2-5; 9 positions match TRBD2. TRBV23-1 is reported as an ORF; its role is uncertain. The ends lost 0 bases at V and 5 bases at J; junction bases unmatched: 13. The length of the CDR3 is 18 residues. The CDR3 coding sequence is TGCGCCAGCAGTCAATCGACCCCTAGCGGGATCTTATGGGAGACCCAGTACTTC. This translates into CASSQSTPSGILWETQYF.

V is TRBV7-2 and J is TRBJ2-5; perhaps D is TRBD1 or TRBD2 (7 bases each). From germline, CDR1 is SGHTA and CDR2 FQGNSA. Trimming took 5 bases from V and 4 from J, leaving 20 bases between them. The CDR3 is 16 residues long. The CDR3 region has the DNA TGTGCCAGCAGCCAGGGGGGAGGGGCCCGGGGAGAGACCCAGTACTTC. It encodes CASSQGGGARGETQYF.

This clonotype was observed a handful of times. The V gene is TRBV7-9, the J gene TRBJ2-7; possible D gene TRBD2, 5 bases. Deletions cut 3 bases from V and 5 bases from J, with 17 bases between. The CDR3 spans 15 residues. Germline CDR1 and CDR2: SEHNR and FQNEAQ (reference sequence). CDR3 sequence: CASSFGSSVVDEQYF. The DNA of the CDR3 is TGTGCCAGCAGCTTTGGGAGTTCTGTGGTGGACGAGCAGTACTTC. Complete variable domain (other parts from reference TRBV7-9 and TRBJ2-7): DTGVSQNPRHKITKRGQNVTFRCDPISEHNRLYWYRQTLGQGPEFLTYFQNEAQLEKSRLLSDRFSAERPKGSFSTLEIQRTEQGDSAMYLCASSFGSSVVDEQYFGPGTRLTVT.

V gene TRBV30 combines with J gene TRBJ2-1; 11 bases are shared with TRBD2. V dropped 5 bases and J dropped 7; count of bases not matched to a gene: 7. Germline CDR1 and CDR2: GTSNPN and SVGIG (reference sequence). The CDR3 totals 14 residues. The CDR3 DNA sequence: TGTGCCTGGGGACCGGGACTAGCGGCTAATGAGCAGTTCTTC. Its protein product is CAWGPGLAANEQFF.

CDR3 protein: CASSLQGGVPNEQFF. CDR3 sequence (DNA): TGTGCCAGCAGCTTACAAGGGGGAGTTCCCAATGAGCAGTTCTTC. The V and J genes are TRBV7-8 and TRBJ2-1, with a possible D match to TRBD1 (6 bases). V lost 2 bases and J 6 bases, leaving 14 bases between the germline ends. Per germline, CDR1 SGHVS and CDR2 FQNEAQ. The CDR3 contains 15 residues.

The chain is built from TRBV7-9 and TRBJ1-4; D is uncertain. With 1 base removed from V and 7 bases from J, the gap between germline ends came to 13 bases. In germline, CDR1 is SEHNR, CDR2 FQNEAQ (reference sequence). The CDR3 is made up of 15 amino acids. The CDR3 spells CASSLEGTYGEKLFF. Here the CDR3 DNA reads TGTGCCAGCAGCTTAGAGGGCACCTATGGTGAAAAACTGTTTTTT.

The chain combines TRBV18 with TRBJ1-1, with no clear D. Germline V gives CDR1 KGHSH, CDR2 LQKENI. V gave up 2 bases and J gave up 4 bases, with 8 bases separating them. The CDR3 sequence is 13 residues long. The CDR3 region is CASSPGVGTEAFF. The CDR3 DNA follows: TGTGCCAGCTCACCAGGGGTTGGCACTGAAGCTTTCTTT.

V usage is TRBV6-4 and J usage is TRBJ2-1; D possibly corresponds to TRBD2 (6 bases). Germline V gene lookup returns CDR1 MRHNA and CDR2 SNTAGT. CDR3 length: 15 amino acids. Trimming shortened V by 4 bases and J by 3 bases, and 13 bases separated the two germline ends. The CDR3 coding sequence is TGTGCCAGCAGTGTAGGCAGGGAGGTCTACAATGAGCAGTTCTTC. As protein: CASSVGREVYNEQFF.

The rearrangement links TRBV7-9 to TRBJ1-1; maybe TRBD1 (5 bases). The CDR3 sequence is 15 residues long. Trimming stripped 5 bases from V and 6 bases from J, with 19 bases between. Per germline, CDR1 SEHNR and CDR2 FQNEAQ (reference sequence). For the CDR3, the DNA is TGTGCCAGCAGCGGTAGGGGTCGCCGGGACCCTGAAGCTTTCTTT. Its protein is CASSGRGRRDPEAFF.

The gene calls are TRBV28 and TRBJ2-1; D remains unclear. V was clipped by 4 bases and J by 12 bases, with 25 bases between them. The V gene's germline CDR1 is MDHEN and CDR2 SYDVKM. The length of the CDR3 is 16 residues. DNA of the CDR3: TGTGCCAGCAGTTCGCCGGCCGGGTACACTCTCGAACGGCAGTTCTTC. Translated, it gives CASSSPAGYTLERQFF.

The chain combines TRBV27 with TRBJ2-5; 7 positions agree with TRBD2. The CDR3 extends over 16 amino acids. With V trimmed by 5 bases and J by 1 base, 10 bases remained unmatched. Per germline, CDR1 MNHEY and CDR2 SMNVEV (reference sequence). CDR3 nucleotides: TGTGCCAGCAGTCCGGGGGGAAGGCTGTTCCAAGAGACCCAGTACTTC. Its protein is CASSPGGRLFQETQYF.

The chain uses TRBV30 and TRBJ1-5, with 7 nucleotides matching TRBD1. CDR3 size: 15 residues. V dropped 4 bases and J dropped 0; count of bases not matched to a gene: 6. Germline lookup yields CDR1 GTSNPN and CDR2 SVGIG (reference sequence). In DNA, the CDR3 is TGTGCCTGGACCCCGGACAGGCTTAGCAATCAGCCCCAGCATTTT. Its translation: CAWTPDRLSNQPQHF.

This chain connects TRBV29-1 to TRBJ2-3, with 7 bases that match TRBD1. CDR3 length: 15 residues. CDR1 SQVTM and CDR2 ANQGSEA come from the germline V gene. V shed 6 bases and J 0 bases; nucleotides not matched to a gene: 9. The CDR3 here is CSVNRGPLSTDTQYF. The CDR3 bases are TGCAGCGTGAACAGGGGACCCCTTAGCACAGATACGCAGTATTTT.